The clone carrying this T cell receptor beta chain showed up just once. Its antigen is currently unknown. Clones were sequenced by immunoSEQ multiplex PCR, and TCRdb holds only the in-frame ones, with some missing. The data contain 75,000 to 95,000 clones, 72% of them singletons. The data derive from a study of radiotherapy plus CTLA-4 blockade in lung cancer. V gave up 0 bases and J gave up 7 bases; unmatched junction bases: 0. In germline, CDR1 is SGHNT, CDR2 YYREEE (reference sequence). There are 14 residues in the CDR3. Regarding the study as a whole: The study found tumor-derived TCR clones expanded in blood after radiotherapy plus ipilimumab. Per reports, early blood T cell clone dynamics, plus interferon-beta, forecast response most strongly.

In chemo-refractory metastatic non-small-cell lung cancer, patients got ipilimumab CTLA-4 blockade together with focal radiation. This specimen consisted of peripheral blood, obtained from a patient treated with radiotherapy plus ipilimumab. The J gene is TRBJ1-6, the V gene TRBV5-4; 8 nucleotides match TRBD1. The clonotype originates from a human donor with non-small cell lung cancer that progressed on radiotherapy plus ipilimumab. The CDR3 is CASSLGQGNSPLHF. In nucleotides, the CDR3 is TGTGCCAGCAGCTTGGGACAGGGGAATTCACCCCTCCACTTT.